This T cell receptor (beta chain) was sequenced in a study of blood T cells in healthy people across ages. It was with a sample-barcoded 5' primer and a J-beta primer mix that a second PCR of roughly 7 to 12 cycles was run. TCRdb reprocessed the 5' RACE reads via MiXCR and lists one record per CDR3 protein. The table shows some 750,000 distinct CDR3 sequences, with 22% occurring only once. As regards this clonotype: The antigen remains undetermined.

Study observations and caveats: More naive CD4+ cells and higher diversity were found in long-lived than in aged donors.

The TCR was taken from a man aged 70-80 years in good health. Specimen: blood.

The CDR3, as DNA: TGTGCCAGCTCCCTTTTTGGCGAAGGAATGAACACTGAAGCTTTCTTT. It yields the protein CASSLFGEGMNTEAFF. This chain uses TRBV18 with TRBJ1-1; D uncertain. V gave up 6 bases and J gave up 0 bases, with 17 bases separating them. The CDR3 contains 16 residues. Germline V lookup: CDR1 KGHSH, CDR2 LQKENI.